These T cell receptor beta chains were read from a single sample in a study of response to subunit inactivated influenza vaccine. MiXCR was run by TCRdb on the RT-PCR reads, yielding one entry per CDR3 protein. The table records roughly 780,000 distinct CDR3 sequences, 18% of them present only once. The input for sequencing was PBMCs from blood, taken approximately 5 days after vaccination. The receptors originated from a man between 45 and 60 years old who received an inactivated influenza vaccine. CDR3s include the opening cysteine and the closing phenylalanine or tryptophan. A D gene is named only where the DNA matches it firmly. The size of a clone is reported for some rows only, either as once, few or many, or as a class for expanded clones.

>TRBJ2-7|TRBV7-9|-|-|12
CASSQGGLEQYF
TGTGCCAGCAGCCAGGGGGGGCTCGAGCAGTACTTC
>TRBJ2-4|TRBV20-1|TRBD2|many|18
CSARDQGPSGGTKNIQYF
TGCAGTGCTAGAGATCAAGGGCCTAGCGGGGGGACCAAAAACATTCAGTACTTC
>TRBJ2-1|TRBV19|TRBD2|many|17
CASSIRLAGDLKREQFF
TGTGCCAGTAGTATTCGGCTAGCGGGGGATCTAAAAAGGGAGCAGTTCTTC
>TRBJ2-1|TRBV10-3|TRBD1|-|12
CAISRTGDEQFF
TGTGCCATCAGTCGGACAGGGGATGAGCAGTTCTTC
>TRBJ2-7|TRBV6-2/TRBV6-3|-|-|12
CASHRGPYEQYF
TGTGCCAGCCACAGAGGGCCCTACGAGCAGTACTTC
>TRBJ1-3|TRBV5-1|-|once|16
CASSSDGSYSGNTIYF
TGCGCCAGCAGCTCTGACGGCTCCTACTCTGGAAACACCATATATTTT
>TRBJ2-2|TRBV2|-|once|15
CASSAVRGETGELFF
TGTGCCAGCAGTGCGGTCAGGGGTGAAACCGGGGAGCTGTTTTTT
>TRBJ2-7|TRBV7-8|TRBD1|few|14
CASNQGTGEYEQYF
TGTGCCAGCAACCAAGGGACAGGGGAATACGAGCAGTACTTC
>TRBJ1-1|TRBV7-2|-|few|15
CASSLSGISNTEAFF
TGTGCCAGCAGCTTATCCGGGATATCAAACACTGAAGCTTTCTTT
>TRBJ2-3|TRBV29-1|-|many|13
CSVGTASTDTQYF
TGCAGCGTTGGGACAGCAAGCACAGATACGCAGTATTTT
>TRBJ1-2|TRBV5-5|TRBD1|once|15
CASSQDRVPRYGYTF
TGTGCCAGCAGCCAAGACAGGGTCCCTCGCTATGGCTACACCTTC
>TRBJ2-7|TRBV10-3|TRBD2|-|14
CAISELAVYFEQYF
TGTGCCATCAGCGAGCTAGCGGTTTACTTTGAGCAGTACTTC
>TRBJ2-7|TRBV6-5|-|-|15
CASSYSPVGDGVQYF
TGTGCCAGCAGTTACTCGCCAGTAGGGGATGGTGTGCAGTACTTC
>TRBJ1-6|TRBV15|-|-|16
CATSRDPGLINSPLHF
TGTGCCACCAGCAGAGATCCGGGACTGATAAATTCACCCCTCCACTTT
>TRBJ2-7|TRBV25-1|TRBD1|-|14
CASIGQGASYEQYF
TGTGCCAGCATTGGACAGGGGGCCTCCTACGAGCAGTACTTC
>TRBJ1-4|TRBV7-8|-|-|14
CASSRGGLEVKLFF
TGTGCCAGCAGCCGTGGGGGGCTGGAGGTGAAACTGTTTTTT
>TRBJ2-7|TRBV20-1|TRBD2|-|15
CSARDGVRRGKQQYF
TGCAGTGCTAGAGATGGGGTGCGGCGGGGGAAACAGCAGTACTTC
>TRBJ2-1|TRBV20-1|-|many|15
CSADSGDSKYNEQFF
TGCAGTGCGGACTCGGGGGACTCGAAGTACAATGAGCAGTTCTTC
>TRBJ2-1|TRBV23-1|TRBD1|few|15
CASSPMGQENDEQFF
TGCGCCAGCAGCCCGATGGGACAGGAGAACGATGAGCAGTTCTTC
>TRBJ1-2|TRBV18|TRBD1|-|16
CASSPQTGGVNYGYTF
TGTGCCAGCTCACCACAGACAGGGGGCGTCAACTATGGCTACACCTTC
>TRBJ2-3|TRBV9|TRBD2|few|17
CASSVGLAGARGDTQYF
TGTGCCAGCAGCGTAGGGCTAGCGGGAGCGAGGGGAGATACGCAGTATTTT
>TRBJ2-1|TRBV6-5|-|many|13
CASSYRSTVQQFF
TGTGCCAGCAGTTACAGATCGACAGTCCAGCAGTTCTTC
>TRBJ2-3|TRBV5-1|-|few|13
CASSFGPTDTQYF
TGCGCCAGCAGCTTTGGACCCACAGATACGCAGTATTTT
>TRBJ2-3|TRBV29-1|TRBD2|-|12
CSVAGGTDTQYF
TGCAGCGTAGCGGGGGGAACAGATACGCAGTATTTT
>TRBJ2-7|TRBV6-2/TRBV6-3|TRBD2|few|15
CATQPSGSVTYEQYF
TGTGCCACTCAGCCTAGCGGGAGTGTGACCTACGAGCAGTACTTC
>TRBJ2-1|TRBV20-1|TRBD2|-|15
CSAGTSGRFYNEQFF
TGCAGTGCTGGGACTAGCGGGAGGTTCTACAATGAGCAGTTCTTC
>TRBJ2-7|TRBV12-3/TRBV12-4|-|-|13
CASSPTRPGEQYF
TGTGCCAGCAGCCCGACTAGGCCTGGCGAGCAGTACTTC
>TRBJ2-1|TRBV24-1|TRBD1|-|15
CATSDIRTGGNEQFF
TGTGCCACCAGTGACATTAGGACAGGGGGCAATGAGCAGTTCTTC
>TRBJ2-4|TRBV7-9|-|many|15
CASSLVDRLRYIQYF
TGTGCCAGCAGCTTAGTAGACAGACTCAGGTACATTCAGTACTTC
>TRBJ2-3|TRBV10-2|-|few|20
CASSELRPGWAPGGTDTQYF
TGCGCCAGCAGTGAACTCCGACCGGGTTGGGCCCCGGGGGGCACAGATACGCAGTATTTT
>TRBJ2-7|TRBV20-1|TRBD1|few|14
CSARGTGDPYEQYF
TGCAGTGCTAGAGGGACAGGCGATCCCTACGAGCAGTACTTC
>TRBJ2-1|TRBV18|-|few|14
CASSPFKVYNEQFF
TGTGCCAGCTCACCCTTTAAGGTCTACAATGAGCAGTTCTTC
>TRBJ1-1|TRBV11-2|-|few|15
CASSASTRMNTEAFF
TGTGCCAGCAGCGCCTCAACACGGATGAACACTGAAGCTTTCTTT
>TRBJ2-7|TRBV29-1|TRBD2|-|13
CSVVVPGGNEQYF
TGCAGCGTTGTGGTTCCGGGAGGGAACGAGCAGTACTTC
>TRBJ2-7|TRBV5-5|-|many|14
CASSTGRVTYEQYF
TGTGCCAGCAGCACCGGACGGGTTACCTACGAGCAGTACTTC
>TRBJ1-1|TRBV12-3/TRBV12-4|-|-|13
CASSLSPDTEAFF
TGTGCCAGCAGTTTATCCCCGGACACTGAAGCTTTCTTT
>TRBJ2-3|TRBV7-2|-|many|14
CASSLERRTDTQYF
TGTGCCAGCAGCTTAGAGAGACGAACAGATACGCAGTATTTT
>TRBJ2-1|TRBV5-1|-|few|15
CASSPSSVGSNEQFF
TGCGCCAGCAGCCCCAGCTCGGTGGGGAGCAATGAGCAGTTCTTC
>TRBJ2-1|TRBV7-2|TRBD1|-|15
CASSRSGGLGNEQFF
TGTGCCAGCAGCCGGTCAGGGGGCCTCGGGAATGAGCAGTTCTTC
>TRBJ2-4|TRBV6-2/TRBV6-3|TRBD1|-|16
CASSSTGGSAKNIQYF
TGTGCCAGCAGCTCGACAGGGGGCTCAGCCAAAAACATTCAGTACTTC
>TRBJ2-2|TRBV10-3|TRBD2|-|16
CAITPSGGSDTGELFF
TGTGCCATCACTCCCAGCGGGGGGTCGGACACCGGGGAGCTGTTTTTT
>TRBJ1-1|TRBV4-3|-|-|14
CASSTPGIGTEAFF
TGCGCCAGCAGCACTCCAGGGATAGGCACTGAAGCTTTCTTT
>TRBJ2-1|TRBV20-1|TRBD2|-|15
CSARDSGTTYNEQFF
TGCAGTGCTAGAGATAGCGGGACAACCTACAATGAGCAGTTCTTC
>TRBJ1-3|TRBV7-9|TRBD1|-|16
CASSNHRGRIINTIYF
TGTGCCAGCAGCAACCACAGGGGTCGCATTATAAACACCATATATTTT
>TRBJ2-5|TRBV3-1|TRBD2|few|15
CASSQPTSLQETQYF
TGTGCCAGCAGCCAACCGACTAGCTTGCAAGAGACCCAGTACTTC
>TRBJ2-5|TRBV5-1|-|-|15
CASSQTVPWGETQYF
TGCGCCAGCAGCCAGACGGTGCCCTGGGGGGAGACCCAGTACTTC
>TRBJ1-1|TRBV6-1|TRBD1|-|13
CASSTRDRLEAFF
TGTGCCAGCAGTACCCGGGACAGGCTCGAAGCTTTCTTT
>TRBJ2-3|TRBV19|-|-|16
CASLGSAYSSTDTQYF
TGTGCCAGTTTAGGTTCGGCTTACTCTAGCACAGATACGCAGTATTTT
>TRBJ2-1|TRBV10-3|-|once|14
CAISLQGVFNEQFF
TGTGCCATCAGCCTACAGGGAGTTTTCAATGAGCAGTTCTTC
>TRBJ1-4|TRBV23-1|-|-|10
CASLSEKLFF
TGCGCCAGCCTTAGCGAAAAACTGTTTTTT
>TRBJ1-1|TRBV29-1|-|-|11
CSVEENAGAFF
TGCAGCGTTGAAGAAAATGCGGGGGCTTTCTTT
>TRBJ2-3|TRBV15|-|-|13
CATSTGGTDTQYF
TGTGCCACCTCTACTGGAGGCACAGATACGCAGTATTTT
>TRBJ2-1|TRBV24-1|TRBD2|few|16
CATSDSTSGGSNEQFF
TGTGCCACCAGTGATTCCACTAGCGGGGGTTCCAATGAGCAGTTCTTC
>TRBJ2-2|TRBV9|-|few|17
CASSEVTAGTFRGELFF
TGTGCCAGCAGCGAAGTGACAGCCGGGACTTTTCGCGGGGAGCTGTTTTTT